A single sample gave rise to the 2 T cell receptor beta chains below, sequenced in a study of vaccination and CD4 T cells after COVID-19. The sample's treatment: approximately 9-day PBMC culture with coronavirus spike peptide pools or control peptides (ViraFEST assay). With the Oncomine TCR Beta short-read assay, DNA from cultured CD4+ T cells was sequenced. TCRdb re-called the PCR reads through MiXCR, storing one row per CDR3 protein. The sample lists more than 8,000 distinct CDR3 sequences; roughly 75% were seen once. Antigen specificity for these receptors is unknown. The sample taken for sequencing was CD4+ T cells from blood, cultured in vitro. The receptors come from a human donor who had recovered from COVID-19.

The chain recombines TRBV7-8 with TRBJ1-5; TRBD1 matches 7 bases. The germline CDR1 and CDR2 sequences are SGHVS and FQNEAQ. The CDR3 sequence is 18 residues long. V shed 4 bases and J 0 bases; nucleotides not matched to a gene: 12. CDR3 in amino acids: CASSSRGGEAYSNQPQHF. As DNA, the CDR3 is TGTGCCAGCAGCTCCAGGGGGGGCGAAGCTTATAGCAATCAGCCCCAGCATTTT.

The chain has TRBV10-3 and TRBJ1-5, with D perhaps TRBD1 (6 bases). The ends were cut back, 2 bases at V and 3 bases at J, with 14 bases in the middle. Germline values: CDR1 ENHRY, CDR2 SYGVKD. The CDR3 has 16 amino acids. The DNA for the CDR3 is TGTGCCATCAGTGAGAGGGGGAGATCGAACAATCAGCCCCAGCATTTT. Its protein is CAISERGRSNNQPQHF.